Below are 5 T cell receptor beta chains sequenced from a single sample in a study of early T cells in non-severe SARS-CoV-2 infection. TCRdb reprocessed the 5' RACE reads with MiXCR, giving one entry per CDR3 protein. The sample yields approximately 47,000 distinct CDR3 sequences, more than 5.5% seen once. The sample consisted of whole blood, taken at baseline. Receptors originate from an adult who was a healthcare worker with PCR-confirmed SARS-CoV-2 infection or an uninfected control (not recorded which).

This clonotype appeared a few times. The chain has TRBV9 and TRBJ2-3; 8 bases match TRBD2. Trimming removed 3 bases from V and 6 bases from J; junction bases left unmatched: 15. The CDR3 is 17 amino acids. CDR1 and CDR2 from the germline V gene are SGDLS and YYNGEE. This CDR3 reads CASSDSPTSGRWDTQYF. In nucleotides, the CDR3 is TGTGCCAGCAGCGATAGCCCCACCAGCGGGAGATGGGATACGCAGTATTTT.

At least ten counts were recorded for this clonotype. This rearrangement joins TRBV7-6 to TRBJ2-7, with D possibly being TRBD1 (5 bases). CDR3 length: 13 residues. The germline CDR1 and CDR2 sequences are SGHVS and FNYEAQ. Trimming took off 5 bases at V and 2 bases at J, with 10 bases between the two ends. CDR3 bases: TGTGCCAGCAGCCATAGACAGACCTACGAGCAGTACTTC. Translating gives CASSHRQTYEQYF.

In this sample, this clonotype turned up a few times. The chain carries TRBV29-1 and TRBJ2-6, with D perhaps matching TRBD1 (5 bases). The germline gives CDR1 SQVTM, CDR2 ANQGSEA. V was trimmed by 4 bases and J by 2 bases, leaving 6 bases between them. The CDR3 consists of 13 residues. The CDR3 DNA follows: TGCAGCGTTGGGGGCGCTGGGGCCAACGTCCTGACTTTC. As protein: CSVGGAGANVLTF.

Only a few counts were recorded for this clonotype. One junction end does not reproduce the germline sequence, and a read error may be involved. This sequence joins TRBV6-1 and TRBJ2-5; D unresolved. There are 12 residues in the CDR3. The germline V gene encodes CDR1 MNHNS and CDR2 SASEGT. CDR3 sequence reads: CASSENPIQPSF. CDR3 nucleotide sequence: TGTGCCAGCAGTGAAAACCCAATCCAACCCTCATTC.

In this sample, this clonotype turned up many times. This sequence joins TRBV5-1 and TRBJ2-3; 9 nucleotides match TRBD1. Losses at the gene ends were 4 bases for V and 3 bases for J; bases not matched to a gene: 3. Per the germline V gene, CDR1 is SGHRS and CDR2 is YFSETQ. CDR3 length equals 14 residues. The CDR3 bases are TGCGCCAGCAGCGGGGGACAGGGTACAGATACGCAGTATTTT. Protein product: CASSGGQGTDTQYF. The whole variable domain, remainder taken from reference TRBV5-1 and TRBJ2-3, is KAGVTQTPRYLIKTRGQQVTLSCSPISGHRSVSWYQQTPGQGLQFLFEYFSETQRNKGNFPGRFSGRQFSNSRSEMNVSTLELGDSALYLCASSGGQGTDTQYFGPGTRLTVL.